These 27 T cell receptor beta chains were sequenced from one sample in a study of T cell repertoires in cytomegalovirus infection. Their cognate antigens are unknown. TCRdb passed the reads through MiXCR, listing each CDR3 protein once. The table has 700,000 to 950,000 distinct CDR3 sequences, around a third seen once; the top ten hold 9.5% to 15%. The input for sequencing was cultured CD8+ T cells from PBMCs, taken from culture after CMV antigen stimulation. Receptors originate from a human donor in good health (CMV status not recorded). Some clones in this sample may be carry-over from other donors' samples.

This clonotype was recorded a few times. The rearrangement uses TRBV6-1 and TRBJ1-1, with D unclear. The CDR3 spans 13 residues. V was clipped by 5 bases and J by 5 bases, with 12 bases between them. The germline gives CDR1 MNHNS, CDR2 SASEGT. In DNA, the CDR3 is TGTGCCAGCAGTTCCGACCTGGGGACTGAAGCTTTCTTT. Translation gives CASSSDLGTEAFF.

Comments on this clonotype: Because the CDR3 is missing its conserved closing phenylalanine or tryptophan, this is likely a read error. The chain employs TRBV27 and TRBJ2-7; D remains ambiguous. Germline V lookup: CDR1 MNHEY, CDR2 SMNVEV (reference sequence). CDR3 length: 13 residues. V lost 3 bases to trimming and J lost 6 bases, with 12 bases between them. The CDR3 protein is CASSFNSKLEQYY. The CDR3 DNA reads TGTGCCAGCAGTTTTAATTCTAAACTCGAGCAGTACTAC.

This clonotype has only a few counts. This chain links TRBV5-6 with TRBJ2-1, with 12 bases matching TRBD1. Trimming took 0 bases from V and 8 from J; bases not matched to a gene: 9. This CDR3 spans 17 amino acids. CDR1 SGHDT and CDR2 YYEEEE come from the germline V gene. The CDR3 nucleotides are TGTGCCAGCAGCTTGGCGCTGGGACAGGGGGCGACGGATGAGCAGTTCTTC. Protein sequence: CASSLALGQGATDEQFF.

V gene TRBV15 combines with J gene TRBJ1-1; 7 nucleotides agree with TRBD1. The germline V gene encodes CDR1 LNHNV and CDR2 YYDKDF (reference sequence). There are 15 residues in the CDR3. V shed 4 bases, J shed 6 bases, and the junction held 11 bases outside the gene matches. In nucleotides, the CDR3 is TGTGCCACCAGCATAAGGCAGGGGGTTAGGGCTGAAGCTTTCTTT. This translates into CATSIRQGVRAEAFF.

This clonotype was detected only a few times. The CDR3 spells CASSSRGDRAYEQYV. The CDR3 DNA follows: TGTGCCAGCAGTTCCAGAGGGGACAGGGCCTACGAGCAGTACGTC. The chain uses TRBV28 and TRBJ2-7, with 9 bases that match TRBD1. The CDR3 covers 15 residues. Germline CDR1 reads MDHEN; CDR2 reads SYDVKM. J was trimmed by 2 bases and V by 4 bases; bases with no gene match: 6.

Remarks on this clonotype: The junction does not match germline at one end; this may be a read error. The chain has TRBV9 and TRBJ1-1, with D tentatively TRBD1 (6 bases). Germline values: CDR1 SGDLS, CDR2 YYNGEE. CDR3 length: 13 residues. For the CDR3, the DNA is TGTACCAGCAGCGTCGGGACACACACTGAAGCTTTCTTT. Amino acids: CTSSVGTHTEAFF.

At least ten counts were recorded for this clonotype. This sequence joins TRBV27 and TRBJ2-5; D call uncertain. The CDR3 runs 12 residues. Trimming took 6 bases from V and 7 from J, leaving 12 bases between them. Per germline, CDR1 MNHEY and CDR2 SMNVEV (reference sequence). CDR3 DNA sequence: TGTGCCAGCAGCCCTCCGTCCGGGACCCAGTACTTC. Protein product: CASSPPSGTQYF.

This clonotype came up once. This rearrangement joins TRBV24-1 to TRBJ2-3, with 11 nucleotides matching TRBD2. Per germline, CDR1 KGHDR and CDR2 SFDVKD. After removal of 4 bases from V and 1 base from J, the junction contained 9 bases not matched to a gene. The CDR3 sequence is 18 residues long. CDR3 residues: CATSEVAGGPSGTDTQYF. The CDR3 bases are TGTGCCACCAGTGAAGTAGCGGGGGGGCCTAGTGGCACAGATACGCAGTATTTT.

About this clonotype itself: At one boundary the junction diverges from the germline segment, which might be a read error. V usage is TRBV6-5 and J usage is TRBJ2-2, with D possibly matching TRBD1 (6 bases). CDR1 is MNHEY and CDR2 is SVGAGI in the germline V gene. The CDR3 sequence is 16 residues long. The CDR3 loop reads CANSYSMGAATGELFF. The CDR3 DNA sequence: TGTGCCAACAGTTACTCAATGGGGGCTGCCACCGGGGAGCTGTTTTTT.

The CDR3 region is CSASSLHTGELFF. CDR3 nucleotides: TGCAGTGCTAGTAGCTTGCACACCGGGGAGCTGTTTTTT. The rearrangement joins TRBV20-1 to TRBJ2-2; no reliable D call. Trimming shortened V by 3 bases and J by 3 bases, and 8 bases separated the two germline ends. CDR1 is DFQATT and CDR2 is SNEGSKA in the germline V gene (reference sequence). CDR3 length: 13 residues.

At least ten counts were recorded for this clonotype. V is TRBV7-2 and J is TRBJ2-6; D call uncertain. The CDR3 covers 17 residues. The ends were cut back, 2 bases at V and 2 bases at J, with 13 bases in the middle. Per germline, CDR1 SGHTA and CDR2 FQGNSA. The CDR3 sequence: CASSLNWVGTGANVLTF. The CDR3 nucleotides are TGTGCCAGCAGCTTAAACTGGGTGGGAACTGGGGCCAACGTCCTGACTTTC.

The rearrangement links TRBV6-1 to TRBJ1-6; weak D call: TRBD1 (6 bases). Germline V CDR1 and CDR2: MNHNS, SASEGT. V lost 6 bases, J lost 0 bases, and 15 bases lay in between. The CDR3 contains 17 residues. The CDR3 region has the DNA TGTGCCAGCAGCCACTCTTTCAGGGGCTCCTATAATTCACCCCTCCACTTT. This codes for CASSHSFRGSYNSPLHF.

This clonotype was found a few times. The chain joins TRBV24-1 to TRBJ2-1; 10 bases are a match to TRBD2. Germline V lookup: CDR1 KGHDR, CDR2 SFDVKD. With V trimmed by 9 bases and J by 8 bases, 9 bases remained unmatched. The CDR3 contains 14 residues. The CDR3, as DNA: TGTGCCACCCCTGGGGCTAGCGGGGGCTATGAGCAGTTCTTC. It yields the protein CATPGASGGYEQFF.

There are a few counts of this clonotype. The gene calls are TRBV6-6 and TRBJ2-1; possibly TRBD1 or TRBD2 for D (5 bases each). The CDR3 spans 19 residues. The V and J ends lost 5 bases and 3 bases respectively, with 26 bases between them. In germline, CDR1 is MNHNY, CDR2 SVGAGI (reference sequence). CDR3 in DNA: TGTGCCAGCAGTATATCCCTAAATTCAGAGGTGGGGGACTACAATGAGCAGTTCTTC. Residues: CASSISLNSEVGDYNEQFF.

This clonotype showed up just a few times. This chain uses TRBV7-8 with TRBJ2-3; D uncertain. Germline values: CDR1 SGHVS, CDR2 FQNEAQ. The CDR3 consists of 12 residues. V shed 4 bases and J shed 6 bases, with 8 bases lying between them. The CDR3 nucleotides are TGTGCCAGCAGCTCCATCTCCGATACGCAGTATTTT. Encoded protein: CASSSISDTQYF.

V usage is TRBV2 and J usage is TRBJ1-4, with a tentative D call TRBD1 (5 bases). V was pared by 6 bases and J by 0 bases, with 11 bases between. Germline V gene sequence: CDR1 SNHLY, CDR2 FYNNEI. The CDR3 extends over 15 amino acids. The CDR3 nucleotides are TGTGCCAGCAGGCTCGGGGGGGCAACTAATGAAAAACTGTTTTTT. Translation: CASRLGGATNEKLFF.

Written as DNA, the CDR3 is TGTGCCAGCAGTTACACGGACAGAAGCTCCTACAATGAGCAGTTCTTC. Amino acids: CASSYTDRSSYNEQFF. The chain carries TRBV6-2 or TRBV6-3 and TRBJ2-1; a weak D match, TRBD1 (6 bases). V was shortened by 2 bases and J by 0 bases, with 11 bases between the two germline ends. Per the germline V gene, CDR1 is MNHEY and CDR2 is SVGEGT. The CDR3 spans 16 residues.

J is TRBJ2-7 and V is TRBV10-2, with D possibly TRBD1 on 5 matching bases. Germline V lookup: CDR1 WSHSY, CDR2 SAAADI. V shed 6 bases and J shed 1 base, with 22 bases lying between them. This CDR3 is 17 amino acids long. The CDR3 loop is CASSELGGQGYSYEQYF. The CDR3 DNA reads TGCGCCAGCAGCGAACTGGGTGGACAAGGATATTCCTACGAGCAGTACTTC.

The V call is TRBV6-2 or TRBV6-3, the J call TRBJ2-1; TRBD2 aligns across 7 bases. The germline gives CDR1 MNHEY, CDR2 SVGEGT. J was trimmed by 4 bases and V by 2 bases; bases with no gene match: 8. This CDR3 region has 16 residues. The CDR3 is CASSYPIGGGYNEQFF. CDR3 DNA sequence: TGTGCCAGCAGTTACCCCATTGGCGGGGGTTACAATGAGCAGTTCTTC.

The CDR3 DNA reads as TGTGCCAGTAGTGGGTGGGGCAGGGGGAACACCGGGGAGCTGTTTTTT. This translates into CASSGWGRGNTGELFF. V and J are TRBV19 and TRBJ2-2, with a possible D match to TRBD1 (6 bases). In germline, CDR1 is LNHDA, CDR2 SQIVND (reference sequence). This CDR3 is built from 16 residues. Trimming removed 5 bases from V and 1 base from J, with 14 bases in between.

The chain links TRBV15 to TRBJ1-4, with TRBD1 matching 7 bases. CDR3 length: 17 amino acids. Trimming took 4 bases from V and 4 from J; bases not matched to a gene: 12. Germline values: CDR1 LNHNV, CDR2 YYDKDF (reference sequence). The CDR3 loop is CATSTMKTGRSNEKLFF. CDR3 coding DNA: TGTGCCACCAGCACTATGAAGACAGGGCGCAGTAATGAAAAACTGTTTTTT.

The chain joins TRBV29-1 to TRBJ2-7; no clear D. Germline assignment: CDR1 SQVTM and CDR2 ANQGSEA. Deletions cut 6 bases from V and 2 bases from J, with 11 bases between. The length of the CDR3 is 12 residues. The CDR3 region has the DNA TGCAGCGTGACGGATTATACCTACGAGCAGTACTTC. Residues: CSVTDYTYEQYF.

V is TRBV4-1 and J is TRBJ2-1; 9 bases align to TRBD2. Losses at the gene ends were 0 bases for V and 7 bases for J; bases not matched to a gene: 7. The CDR3 has 16 amino acids. CDR1 and CDR2 from the germline V gene are MGHRA and YSYEKL. CDR3 coding DNA: TGCGCCAGCAGCCAAGAGCTAGCGGGGAAGGGGAATGAGCAGTTCTTC. Its translation is CASSQELAGKGNEQFF.

Points on this clonotype: A much larger clonotype is one base distant, so this may be a read error. V gene TRBV7-6 combines with J gene TRBJ2-5; 11 bases fit TRBD2. CDR1 and CDR2 from the germline V gene are SGHVS and FNYEAQ. The CDR3 length is 15 residues. The CDR3 sequence is CVSSGTSGGSETQYF. CDR3 in DNA: TGTGTCAGCAGCGGTACTAGCGGGGGTTCGGAGACCCAGTACTTC. The entire variable domain, with the rest obtained from reference TRBV7-6 and TRBJ2-5, is as follows: GAGVSQSPRYKVTKRGQDVALRCDPISGHVSLYWYRQALGQGPEFLTYFNYEAQQDKSGLPNDRFSAERPEGSISTLTIQRTEQRDSAMYRCVSSGTSGGSETQYFGPGTRLLVL.

This clonotype occurred many times. The chain recombines TRBV7-2 with TRBJ1-1; the match to TRBD1 covers 7 bases. This CDR3 contains 14 residues. CDR1 SGHTA and CDR2 FQGNSA come from the germline V gene. The trim removed 6 bases at V and 0 bases at J, leaving 4 bases unmatched. The CDR3 DNA is TGTGCCAGCAGGCGGGGACAGTTGAACACTGAAGCTTTCTTT. Translation: CASRRGQLNTEAFF.

In this sample, this clonotype turned up a few times. The chain recombines TRBV29-1 with TRBJ2-5; 9 nucleotides align to TRBD1. The ends lost 6 bases at V and 5 bases at J; junction bases unmatched: 7. Germline V CDR1 and CDR2: SQVTM, ANQGSEA. There are 13 residues in the CDR3. The CDR3 spells CSVPDRGGETQYF. DNA of the CDR3: TGCAGCGTCCCGGACAGGGGTGGCGAGACCCAGTACTTC.

This clonotype was detected only a few times. The chain joins TRBV19 to TRBJ1-1; D gene uncertain. The germline CDR1 and CDR2 sequences are LNHDA and SQIVND (reference sequence). The CDR3 length is 14 residues. The germline V and J ends were trimmed by 4 bases and 8 bases, with 17 bases remaining between them. This chain's CDR3 is CASSTPWGPMEAFF. DNA of the CDR3: TGTGCCAGTAGTACCCCGTGGGGTCCCATGGAAGCTTTCTTT.